This is a list of T cell receptor beta chains from one sample in a study of OX40 agonist ivuxolimab in advanced cancers. Here immunoSEQ multiplex PCR was the method, and the copy in TCRdb shows in-frame clones only, minus some. This repertoire shows over 100,000 clones, 75% to 90% found once; its top ten account for approximately 0.51%. This specimen was CD4+ or CD8+ T cells sorted from blood, taken in a trial of the OX40 agonist ivuxolimab. The receptor source for this set is an adult with an advanced solid tumor such as melanoma, head and neck, liver or kidney cancer. Each CDR3 is given with its conserved first and last residue. Each record gives: CDR3 length, J gene, D gene, V gene, clone size, CDR3 protein, CDR3 DNA. A D gene is named only where the DNA matches it firmly. Where a row states a size, it is once, few, many or the class of an expanded clone; other rows omit it.

length: 13; J: TRBJ1-1; D: TRBD1; V: TRBV5-1; size: NA; CDR3: CASNGQGNTEAFF; DNA: TGCGCCAGCAATGGACAGGGAAACACTGAAGCTTTCTTT
length: 14; J: TRBJ2-5; D: NA; V: TRBV28; size: once; CDR3: CASSLATGQETQYF; DNA: TGTGCCAGCAGTTTAGCTACAGGTCAAGAGACCCAGTACTTC
length: 15; J: TRBJ2-7; D: NA; V: TRBV29-1; size: once; CDR3: CSVALGRATSYEQYF; DNA: TGCAGCGTGGCCCTGGGACGGGCAACATCCTACGAGCAGTACTTC
length: 11; J: TRBJ2-2; D: NA; V: TRBV7-9; size: once; CDR3: CASSRFGELFF; DNA: TGTGCCAGCAGCCGGTTCGGGGAGCTGTTTTTT
length: 15; J: TRBJ1-1; D: TRBD1; V: TRBV29-1; size: NA; CDR3: CSVSLGGRGSTEAFF; DNA: TGCAGCGTCAGCCTAGGCGGCAGGGGGAGCACTGAAGCTTTCTTT
length: 11; J: TRBJ2-2; D: NA; V: TRBV7-2; size: NA; CDR3: CASRLLGELFF; DNA: TGTGCCAGCAGACTACTCGGGGAGCTGTTTTTT
length: 15; J: TRBJ2-5; D: NA; V: TRBV21-1; size: once; CDR3: CASSEIRPTEETQYF; DNA: TGTGCCAGCAGCGAAATCCGACCTACTGAAGAGACCCAGTACTTC
length: 13; J: TRBJ2-7; D: TRBD1; V: TRBV2; size: NA; CDR3: CASTRSTGWEQYF; DNA: TGTGCCAGCACCCGATCGACAGGGTGGGAGCAGTACTTC
length: 15; J: TRBJ2-2; D: NA; V: TRBV7-2; size: NA; CDR3: CASSLGDRRAGELFF; DNA: TGTGCCAGCAGCTTAGGAGACAGGAGGGCCGGGGAGCTGTTTTTT
length: 15; J: TRBJ1-6; D: TRBD1; V: TRBV7-6; size: few; CDR3: CASSLNQGANSPLHF; DNA: TGTGCCAGCAGCTTAAACCAGGGGGCCAATTCACCCCTCCACTTT
length: 19; J: TRBJ2-3; D: TRBD2; V: TRBV28; size: NA; CDR3: CASSPPPEGRVPPADTQYF; DNA: TGTGCCAGCAGTCCTCCGCCGGAGGGGAGGGTCCCACCGGCAGATACGCAGTATTTT
length: 13; J: TRBJ2-1; D: NA; V: TRBV5-4; size: once; CDR3: CASSLYGYNEQFF; DNA: TGTGCCAGCAGCTTATATGGATACAATGAGCAGTTCTTC